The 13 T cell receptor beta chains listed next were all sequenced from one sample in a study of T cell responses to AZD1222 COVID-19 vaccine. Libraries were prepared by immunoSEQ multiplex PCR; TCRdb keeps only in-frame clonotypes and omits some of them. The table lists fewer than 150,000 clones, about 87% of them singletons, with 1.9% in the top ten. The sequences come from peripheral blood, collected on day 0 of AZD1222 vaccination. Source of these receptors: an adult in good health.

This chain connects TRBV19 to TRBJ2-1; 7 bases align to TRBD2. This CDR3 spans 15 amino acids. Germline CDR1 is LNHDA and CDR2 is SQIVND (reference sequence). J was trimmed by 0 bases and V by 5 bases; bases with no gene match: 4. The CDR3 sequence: CASSASGHSYNEQFF. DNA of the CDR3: TGTGCCAGTAGTGCTAGCGGCCACTCCTACAATGAGCAGTTCTTC.

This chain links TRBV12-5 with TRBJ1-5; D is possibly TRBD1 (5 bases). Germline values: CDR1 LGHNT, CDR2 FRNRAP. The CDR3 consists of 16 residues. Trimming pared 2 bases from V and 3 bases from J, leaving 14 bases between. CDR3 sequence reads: CASGLRSGRLNQPQHF. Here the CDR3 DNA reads TGTGCTAGTGGTTTGCGGTCGGGACGGCTCAATCAGCCCCAGCATTTT.

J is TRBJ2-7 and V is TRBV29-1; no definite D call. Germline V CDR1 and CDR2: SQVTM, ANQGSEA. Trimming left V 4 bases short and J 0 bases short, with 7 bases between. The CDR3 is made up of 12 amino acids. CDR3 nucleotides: TGCAGCGTTGGACTCTACTCCTACGAGCAGTACTTC. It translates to CSVGLYSYEQYF.

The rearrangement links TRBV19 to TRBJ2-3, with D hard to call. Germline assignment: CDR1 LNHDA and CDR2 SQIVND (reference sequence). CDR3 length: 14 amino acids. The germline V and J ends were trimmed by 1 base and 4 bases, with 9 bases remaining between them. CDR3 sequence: CASSIGFLPDTQYF. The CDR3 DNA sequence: TGTGCCAGTAGTATAGGTTTCCTCCCAGATACGCAGTATTTT.

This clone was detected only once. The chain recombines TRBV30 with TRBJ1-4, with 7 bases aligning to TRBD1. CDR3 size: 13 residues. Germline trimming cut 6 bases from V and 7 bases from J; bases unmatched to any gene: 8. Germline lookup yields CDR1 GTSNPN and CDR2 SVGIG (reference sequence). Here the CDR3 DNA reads TGTGCCTGCTACAGGGGAGGAAGTGAAAAACTGTTTTTT. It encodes CACYRGGSEKLFF.

The CDR3 sequence: CASSLTGTVGTEAFF. The CDR3, as DNA: TGTGCCAGCAGTCTGACAGGGACCGTTGGCACTGAAGCTTTCTTT. The chain couples TRBV27 to TRBJ1-1; 7 bases map to TRBD1. The CDR3 consists of 15 residues. Germline CDR1 reads MNHEY; CDR2 reads SMNVEV (reference sequence). V lost 5 bases to trimming and J lost 4 bases; unmatched junction nucleotides: 10.

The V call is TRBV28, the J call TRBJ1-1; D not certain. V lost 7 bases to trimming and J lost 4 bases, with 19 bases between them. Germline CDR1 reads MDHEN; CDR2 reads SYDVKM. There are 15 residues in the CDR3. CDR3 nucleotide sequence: TGTGCCAGCAAAATCCTAGGTGGGTTGGTCACTGAAGCTTTCTTT. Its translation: CASKILGGLVTEAFF.

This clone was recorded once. The CDR3, as DNA: TGTGCCAGCTCACCCAACTTGCAAGAGACCCAGTACTTC. Its protein is CASSPNLQETQYF. V usage is TRBV18 and J usage is TRBJ2-5; D is ambiguous. CDR3 length: 13 residues. The V and J ends lost 3 bases and 2 bases respectively, with 7 bases between them. CDR1 is KGHSH, CDR2 LQKENI, per germline.

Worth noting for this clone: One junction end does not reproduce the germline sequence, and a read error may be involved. The chain's CDR3 is CASTLYDTEAFF. CDR3 nucleotides: TGTGCCAGCACCTTATACGACACTGAAGCTTTCTTT. The chain is built from TRBV7-2 and TRBJ1-1, with D hard to call. Germline loops: CDR1 SGHTA, CDR2 FQGNSA. The CDR3 covers 12 residues.

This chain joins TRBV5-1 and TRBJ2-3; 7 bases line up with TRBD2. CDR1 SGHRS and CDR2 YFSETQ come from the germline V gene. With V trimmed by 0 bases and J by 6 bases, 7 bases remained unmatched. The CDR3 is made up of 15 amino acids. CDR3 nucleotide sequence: TGCGCCAGCAGCTTGGGAGCTCGGGAGGAGGATACGCAGTATTTT. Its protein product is CASSLGAREEDTQYF.

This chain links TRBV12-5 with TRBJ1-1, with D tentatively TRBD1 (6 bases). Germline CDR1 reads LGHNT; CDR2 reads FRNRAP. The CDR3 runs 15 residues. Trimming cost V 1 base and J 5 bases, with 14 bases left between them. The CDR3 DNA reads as TGTGCTAGTGGTTTGGGAGCAGGGGTGGAGACTGAAGCTTTCTTT. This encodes CASGLGAGVETEAFF.

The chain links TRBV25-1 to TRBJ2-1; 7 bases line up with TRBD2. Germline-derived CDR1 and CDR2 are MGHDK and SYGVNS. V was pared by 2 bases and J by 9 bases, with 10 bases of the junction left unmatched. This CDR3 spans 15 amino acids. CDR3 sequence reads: CASSEGTGGPSEQFF. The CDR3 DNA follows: TGTGCCAGCAGTGAAGGAACGGGAGGCCCCAGTGAGCAGTTCTTC.

CDR3 protein: CASSYSTTAYEQYF. The CDR3, as DNA: TGTGCCAGCAGTTACTCGACTACTGCCTACGAGCAGTACTTC. The chain carries TRBV6-5 and TRBJ2-7; TRBD2 is a possible D gene (5 bases). Trimming cost V 0 bases and J 2 bases, with 8 bases left between them. CDR1 and CDR2 from the germline V gene are MNHEY and SVGAGI. There are 14 residues in the CDR3.